This record looks at one TCR beta chain sequence and its context. The antigen remains undetermined. This sample was taken from a study of T cell responses to AZD1222 COVID-19 vaccine. TCRdb's table, derived via immunoSEQ multiplex PCR, lists solely in-frame clones and lacks some. The table records approximately 82,000 clones, roughly 85% of them present only once. Study-level findings and limits: Two AZD1222 administrations were followed by greater Spike-specific TCR breadth and depth.

V lost 4 bases and J lost 4, with 12 bases in between. There are 14 residues in the CDR3. Per the germline V gene, CDR1 is SGHTS and CDR2 is YDEGEE. The V call is TRBV5-8, the J call TRBJ1-5; D perhaps matches TRBD1 (6 bases). This sequence originates from an adult in good health. The sequences come from peripheral blood, collected on day 0 of AZD1222 vaccination. CDR3 in DNA: TGTGCCAGCAGCCTGGACAGCCTAAATCAGCCCCAGCATTTT. Translation: CASSLDSLNQPQHF.